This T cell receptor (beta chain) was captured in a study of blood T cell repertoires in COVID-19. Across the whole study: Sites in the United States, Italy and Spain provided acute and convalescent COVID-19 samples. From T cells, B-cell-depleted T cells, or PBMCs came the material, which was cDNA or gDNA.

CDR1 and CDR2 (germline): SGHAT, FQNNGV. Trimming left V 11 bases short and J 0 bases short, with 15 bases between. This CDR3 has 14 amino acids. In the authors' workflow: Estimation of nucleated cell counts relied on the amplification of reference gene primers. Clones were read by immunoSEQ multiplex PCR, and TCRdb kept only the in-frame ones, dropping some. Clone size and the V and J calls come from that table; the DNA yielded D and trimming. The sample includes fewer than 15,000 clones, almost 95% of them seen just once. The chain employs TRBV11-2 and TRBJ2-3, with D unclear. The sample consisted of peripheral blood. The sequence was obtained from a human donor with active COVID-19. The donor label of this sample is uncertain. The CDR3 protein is CASKPYPSTDTQYF. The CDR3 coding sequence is TGTGCCTCAAAGCCATATCCCAGCACAGATACGCAGTATTTT.